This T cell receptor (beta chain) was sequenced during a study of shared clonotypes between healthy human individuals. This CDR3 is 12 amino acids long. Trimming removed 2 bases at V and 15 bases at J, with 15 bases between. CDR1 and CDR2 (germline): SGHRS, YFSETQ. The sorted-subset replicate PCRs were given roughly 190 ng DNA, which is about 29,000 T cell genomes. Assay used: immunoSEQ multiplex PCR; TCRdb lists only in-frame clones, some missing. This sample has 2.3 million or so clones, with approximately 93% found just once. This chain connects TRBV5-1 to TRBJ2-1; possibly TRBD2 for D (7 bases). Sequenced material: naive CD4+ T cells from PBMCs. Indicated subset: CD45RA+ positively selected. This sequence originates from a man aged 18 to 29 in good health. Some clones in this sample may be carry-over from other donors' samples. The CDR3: CASSFGGGPLFF. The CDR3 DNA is TGCGCCAGCAGCTTCGGCGGGGGCCCCCTGTTCTTC.